The 18 T cell receptor beta chains presented below share a single source sample, sequenced in a study of cytomegalovirus exposure and HLA in healthy donors. Both 60 Vbeta primers and 13 Jbeta primers went into the PCR. Using immunoSEQ multiplex PCR, the repertoire was profiled, and TCRdb retains in-frame clones only, with some absent. The sample has 83,000 or so clones, approximately 79% seen once. The sample consisted of PBMCs. These receptors came from a female donor in good health and CMV-seronegative.

The J gene is TRBJ2-7, the V gene TRBV15; a weak D match, TRBD1 (6 bases). Trimming removed 3 bases at V and 4 bases at J, with 13 bases between. Germline CDR1 is LNHNV and CDR2 is YYDKDF (reference sequence). The CDR3 totals 14 residues. CDR3 loop: CATSREGGSYEQYF. As DNA, the CDR3 is TGTGCCACCAGCAGGGAAGGGGGTAGTTACGAGCAGTACTTC.

J is TRBJ1-6 and V is TRBV4-3; TRBD1 might be the D (6 bases). Germline V gene lookup returns CDR1 LGHNA and CDR2 YSLEER. This CDR3 has 15 residues. V dropped 0 bases and J dropped 12 bases, with 15 bases sitting between them. The CDR3 DNA reads as TGCGCCAGCAGCCAAGATAGCCAGGGGAACAGACCCCTCCACTTT. Translation gives CASSQDSQGNRPLHF.

As DNA, the CDR3 is TGTGCCAGCAGCTCGGGAGGGGCTAGTGGAAACACCATATATTTT. Its protein product is CASSSGGASGNTIYF. The chain combines TRBV7-2 with TRBJ1-3; weak D call: TRBD1 (5 bases). V was pared by 4 bases and J by 3 bases, with 13 bases between. Germline CDR1 is SGHTA and CDR2 is FQGNSA. The CDR3 covers 15 residues. Full variable domain (missing parts from reference TRBV7-2 and TRBJ1-3): GAGVSQSPSNKVTEKGKDVELRCDPISGHTALYWYRQSLGQGLEFLIYFQGNSAPDKSGLPSDRFSAERTGGSVSTLTIQRTQQEDSAVYLCASSSGGASGNTIYFGEGSWLTVV.

This rearrangement joins TRBV5-6 to TRBJ2-2; tentatively, D is TRBD2 (6 bases). V was shortened by 2 bases and J by 5 bases, with 16 bases between the two germline ends. Germline V gene data show CDR1 as SGHDT and CDR2 as YYEEEE. This CDR3 spans 16 amino acids. CDR3: CASSFKPAAGTGELFF. In DNA, the CDR3 is TGTGCCAGCAGCTTCAAGCCGGCCGCGGGAACCGGGGAGCTGTTTTTT.

The CDR3 nucleotides are TGTGCCAGCAGTGGACAGGGCATGCCAGAGACCCAGTACTTC. This sequence encodes CASSGQGMPETQYF. The V call is TRBV2, the J call TRBJ2-5; 7 bases align to TRBD1. CDR3 length equals 14 residues. The germline CDR1 and CDR2 sequences are SNHLY and FYNNEI. V was pared by 4 bases and J by 4 bases, with 6 bases of the junction left unmatched.

The chain couples TRBV30 to TRBJ2-3; 8 nucleotides align to TRBD2. Unmatched junction bases numbered 4, after V lost 4 bases and J lost 4 bases. Germline CDR1 reads GTSNPN; CDR2 reads SVGIG (reference sequence). The CDR3 is made up of 13 amino acids. The CDR3 bases are TGTGCCTGGACTAGCGGGTGGGCAGATACGCAGTATTTT. As protein: CAWTSGWADTQYF. The variable domain in full, with the rest retrieved from reference TRBV30 and TRBJ2-3, is SQTIHQWPATLVQPVGSPLSLECTVEGTSNPNLYWYRQAAGRGLQLLFYSVGIGQISSEVPQNLSASRPQDRQFILSSKKLLLSDSGFYLCAWTSGWADTQYFGPGTRLTVL.

CDR3 amino acids: CASSQKTSGGGGELFF. The CDR3 nucleotides read TGCGCCAGCAGCCAAAAGACTAGCGGGGGCGGCGGGGAGCTGTTTTTT. This chain connects TRBV4-3 to TRBJ2-2; TRBD2 matches at 12 bases. J gave up 7 bases and V 2 bases, and 5 bases lay outside the gene matches. CDR1 is LGHNA and CDR2 is YSLEER in the germline V gene. This CDR3 has 16 amino acids.

The chain joins TRBV19 to TRBJ1-1, with D maybe TRBD1 (6 bases). The germline V and J ends were trimmed by 3 bases and 2 bases, with 13 bases remaining between them. Germline CDR1 LNHDA, CDR2 SQIVND (reference sequence). The CDR3 length is 15 residues. CDR3 residues: CASSIMGAANTEAFF. Written as DNA, the CDR3 is TGTGCCAGTAGTATCATGGGGGCGGCAAACACTGAAGCTTTCTTT.

This CDR3 reads CASSLRAQGPYEQYF. The DNA of the CDR3 is TGTGCCAGCAGCTTACGAGCCCAGGGTCCCTACGAGCAGTACTTC. This chain connects TRBV7-6 to TRBJ2-7; D possibly corresponds to TRBD1 (5 bases). Germline CDR1 is SGHVS and CDR2 is FNYEAQ. The CDR3 spans 15 residues. The V gene lost 2 bases and the J gene lost 2 bases, with 13 bases spanning the gap.

The chain combines TRBV19 with TRBJ2-7; 7 bases agree with TRBD2. Germline CDR1 is LNHDA and CDR2 is SQIVND (reference sequence). The CDR3 is 13 residues long. V was pared by 6 bases and J by 2 bases, with 4 bases of the junction left unmatched. The CDR3: CASRPSGTYEQYF. CDR3 coding DNA: TGTGCCAGTAGACCTAGCGGTACCTACGAGCAGTACTTC.

V usage is TRBV4-2 and J usage is TRBJ2-7, with 10 bases identical to TRBD2. With 0 bases clipped from V and 0 bases from J, the junction kept 2 bases outside the gene matches. The CDR3 has 16 amino acids. CDR1 is LGHNA and CDR2 is YNFKEQ in the germline V gene. CDR3: CASSQDGLAASYEQYF. CDR3 coding DNA: TGTGCCAGCAGCCAAGACGGACTAGCGGCCTCCTACGAGCAGTACTTC.

For the CDR3, the DNA is TGTGCCAGCAGTGAGATGGCGGGGGGGAGAAGCACAGATACGCAGTATTTT. Amino acid sequence: CASSEMAGGRSTDTQYF. The chain uses TRBV2 and TRBJ2-3, with 9 bases that match TRBD2. The V segment lost 3 bases and the J segment 0 bases; nucleotides outside the gene matches: 7. Per the germline V gene, CDR1 is SNHLY and CDR2 is FYNNEI. The CDR3 has 17 amino acids.

The chain joins TRBV6-1 to TRBJ1-1; 7 nucleotides agree with TRBD1. Germline V gene lookup returns CDR1 MNHNS and CDR2 SASEGT. Germline trimming cut 7 bases from V and 0 bases from J; bases unmatched to any gene: 5. This CDR3 region has 14 residues. The CDR3 loop is CASKEGQLNTEAFF. In DNA form, the CDR3 reads TGTGCCAGCAAGGAGGGACAGTTGAACACTGAAGCTTTCTTT.

The gene calls are TRBV11-2 and TRBJ1-2; a weak D match, TRBD1 (6 bases). Trimming left V 5 bases short and J 6 bases short, with 10 bases between. CDR3 size: 12 residues. The germline gives CDR1 SGHAT, CDR2 FQNNGV. The CDR3 protein is CASSHRADGYTF. In nucleotides, the CDR3 is TGTGCCAGCAGCCACAGGGCCGATGGCTACACCTTC.

The chain has TRBV2 and TRBJ2-2; 10 nucleotides agree with TRBD2. This CDR3 is 15 amino acids long. Germline CDR1 reads SNHLY; CDR2 reads FYNNEI. Losses at the gene ends were 3 bases for V and 7 bases for J; bases not matched to a gene: 5. CDR3 nucleotide sequence: TGTGCCAGCAGTGATCCTAGCGGGAGTGACGGGGAGCTGTTTTTT. This gives the protein CASSDPSGSDGELFF.

V is TRBV6-4 and J is TRBJ1-2, with TRBD1 identical over 7 bases. V trimming: 5 bases; J trimming: 4 bases; junction bases outside the gene matches: 7. This CDR3 is 14 amino acids long. Per germline, CDR1 MRHNA and CDR2 SNTAGT. DNA for the CDR3: TGTGCCAGCAGTCGGGACAGTTTGGTCTATGGCTACACCTTC. Translated, it gives CASSRDSLVYGYTF.

The CDR3 region has the DNA TGCGCCAGCAGCAGGGAACCGGGACTAGCGGAAAGCGAGCAGTACTTC. Translation: CASSREPGLAESEQYF. The rearrangement links TRBV5-1 to TRBJ2-7; 11 bases agree with TRBD2. The length of the CDR3 is 16 residues. Germline V lookup: CDR1 SGHRS, CDR2 YFSETQ. V trimming: 4 bases; J trimming: 6 bases; junction bases outside the gene matches: 12.

J is TRBJ1-2 and V is TRBV2, with D maybe TRBD1 (6 bases). V lost 6 bases and J lost 6, with 11 bases in between. This CDR3 is built from 12 residues. Per germline, CDR1 SNHLY and CDR2 FYNNEI. CDR3 sequence: CASSVNRDGYTF. The CDR3 DNA reads as TGTGCCAGCAGCGTAAACAGGGATGGCTACACCTTC.